This T cell receptor beta chain is drawn from a study of regulatory T cells in long-lasting Graves disease. Building the TCR beta libraries relied on iRepertoire HTBI primers, and CDR3 regions underwent Arm-PCR. TCRdb re-called the multiplex PCR reads with MiXCR, one entry per CDR3 protein. The table has some 250,000 distinct CDR3 sequences, roughly 21% seen once; the top ten hold over 11%. Described time point: newly diagnosed GD, antithyroid drugs for less than 3 months. Researchers made the TCR library from RNA that was extracted from PBMCs. As collected, the peripheral blood samples measured about 9.2 milliliters each and went into EDTA tubes. General study points: There were preferences for TRBV28, TRBJ1-2 and TRBJ2-5 in persistent disease. Persistent patients shared some 2,500 public clonotypes among themselves. Newly diagnosed patients shared fewer, at roughly 1,000. Lower TCR diversity characterized persistent Graves' patients relative to newly diagnosed patients.

The CDR3 length is 14 residues. Per the germline V gene, CDR1 is MNHEY and CDR2 is SVGEGT. Between the trimmed V and J ends, which lost 3 bases and 0 bases, there was a span of 7 bases. This clonotype was observed at least ten times. Its cognate antigen is unknown. One base away lies a much larger clone, so this may be a sequencing read error. This TCR was sampled from a female donor with Graves disease. The chain carries TRBV6-2 or TRBV6-3 and TRBJ2-3; D is unresolved. Sequences were derived from peripheral blood mononuclear cells (PBMCs), sampled at new diagnosis, from a patient treated with antithyroid drugs. The CDR3 spells CASSYEQSTDTQYF. CDR3 DNA: TGTGCCAGCAGTTATGAACAGAGCACAGATACGCAGTATTTT.